Listed here is a single T cell receptor beta chain. TCRdb's copy holds only in-frame clones and misses some; the assay was immunoSEQ multiplex PCR. The sample shows roughly 200,000 clones, about 91% of them seen only once. The CDR3 loop spans 12 amino acids. Trimming at V came to 1 base and at J to 16 bases, leaving 10 bases not matched to a gene. Germline values: CDR1 GTSNPN, CDR2 SVGIG (reference sequence). The data originate from a study of control samples from healthy donors and cancer patients. The clonotype comes from a man aged 30 to 45 in good health. V gene TRBV30 combines with J gene TRBJ2-1; 7 nucleotides match TRBD1. The sequencing sample was made of blood. The CDR3 bases are TGTGCCTGGAGTGACAACGACAGGGTAATCTTCTTC. It yields the protein CAWSDNDRVIFF. The entire variable domain, with the rest obtained from reference TRBV30 and TRBJ2-1, is as follows: SQTIHQWPATLVQPVGSPLSLECTVEGTSNPNLYWYRQAAGRGLQLLFYSVGIGQISSEVPQNLSASRPQDRQFILSSKKLLLSDSGFYLCAWSDNDRVIFFGPGTRLTVL.